This entry lists 16 T cell receptor beta chains sequenced from one sample in a study of T cell repertoires in cytomegalovirus infection (dated 2019 in TCRdb). The sample's treatment or condition label, in plain terms: in vitro stimulation with specific CMV peptide epitopes to enrich CMV-specific T cells. Their antigen targets remain unknown. Instrument used: Illumina HiSeq 1500. The raw public reads went through TCRdb reprocessing: fastp at Q25, MiXCR clone calling, in-frame beta chains kept. Entries that share a CDR3 protein sequence are merged under the most common genes and DNA. This sample gives fewer than 1,000,000 distinct CDR3 sequences in total; around 30% of them show up just once. The top ten clones comprise over 12% of the sample. The material was cultured CD8+ T cells from PBMCs, obtained from culture after CMV antigen stimulation. These TCRs come from a human donor in good health (CMV status not recorded). Some clones in this sample may be carry-over from other donors' samples.

The gene calls are TRBV19 and TRBJ2-1; a weak D match, TRBD1 (6 bases). The CDR3 spans 14 residues. V was trimmed by 5 bases and J by 6 bases, leaving 14 bases between them. CDR1 is LNHDA, CDR2 SQIVND, per germline (reference sequence). As DNA, the CDR3 is TGTGCCAGTAGTGAACAGGGATCCATCAATGAGCAGTTCTTC. This encodes CASSEQGSINEQFF. Supplemented by reference TRBV19 and TRBJ2-1, the full variable domain reads DGGITQSPKYLFRKEGQNVTLSCEQNLNHDAMYWYRQDPGQGLRLIYYSQIVNDFQKGDIAEGYSVSREKKESFPLTVTSAQKNPTAFYLCASSEQGSINEQFFGPGTRLTVL.

This clonotype was seen only a few times. The chain uses TRBV28 and TRBJ2-7; D remains unclear. Germline values: CDR1 MDHEN, CDR2 SYDVKM. The CDR3 loop spans 13 amino acids. V shed 3 bases and J shed 2 bases, with 8 bases lying between them. In DNA, the CDR3 is TGTGCCAGCAGTTTCGGCGTCACCTACGAGCAGTACGTC. Its protein is CASSFGVTYEQYV.

This clonotype turned up a few times. The chain carries TRBV4-1 and TRBJ2-3; D may be TRBD1 (6 bases). CDR3 size: 17 residues. The ends were cut back, 0 bases at V and 0 bases at J, with 13 bases in the middle. Per the germline V gene, CDR1 is MGHRA and CDR2 is YSYEKL. The CDR3 DNA follows: TGCGCCAGCAGCCAAGATTCAGGGGCCTCTAGCACAGATACGCAGTATTTT. Translation gives CASSQDSGASSTDTQYF.

CDR3 sequence reads: CATSWGGPGETQYF. The CDR3, as DNA: TGTGCCACCAGCTGGGGTGGGCCGGGAGAGACCCAGTACTTC. V usage is TRBV15 and J usage is TRBJ2-5, with D uncertain. The CDR3 sequence is 14 residues long. Germline V gene sequence: CDR1 LNHNV, CDR2 YYDKDF (reference sequence). V dropped 5 bases and J dropped 4 bases, with 14 bases sitting between them.

This clonotype was observed once. The V and J genes are TRBV7-1 and TRBJ2-1; no clear D. TRBV7-1 is given ORF status, its function remaining uncertain. V was shortened by 5 bases and J by 9 bases, with 14 bases between the two germline ends. CDR3 length: 13 residues. CDR3 sequence: CASSDSSRSEQFF. CDR3 DNA: TGTGCCAGCAGCGATTCGTCAAGGAGTGAGCAGTTCTTC.

The chain links TRBV12-3 or TRBV12-4 to TRBJ2-7; 7 bases are shared with TRBD2. The CDR3 has 13 residues. Unmatched junction bases numbered 10, after V lost 7 bases and J lost 7 bases. CDR3 amino acids: CASNPGGMGEQYF. CDR3 nucleotide sequence: TGTGCCAGCAACCCCGGGGGGATGGGAGAGCAGTACTTC.

This chain uses TRBV5-4 with TRBJ2-7, with TRBD1 matching over 7 bases. Unmatched junction bases numbered 7, after V lost 3 bases and J lost 4 bases. CDR1 is SGHNT and CDR2 is YYREEE in the germline V gene (reference sequence). The CDR3 length is 14 residues. CDR3: CASSYGTAEYEQYV. In nucleotides, the CDR3 is TGTGCCAGCAGCTATGGGACAGCCGAATACGAGCAGTACGTC.

As concerns this clonotype: A much more abundant neighbour one base away suggests this may be a read error. This chain connects TRBV7-6 to TRBJ2-3; TRBD1 matches 9 bases. V gave up 7 bases and J gave up 3 bases; unmatched junction bases: 11. Per germline, CDR1 SGHVS and CDR2 FNYEAQ. The CDR3 spans 16 residues. The CDR3 protein is CASNISGTGITDTQYF. The CDR3 nucleotides are TGTGCCAGCAACATTTCCGGGACAGGGATAACAGATACGCAGTATTTT.

Many counts were recorded for this clonotype. The chain is built from TRBV2 and TRBJ2-6; D is uncertain. Trimming left V 3 bases short and J 0 bases short, with 6 bases between. This CDR3 is built from 15 residues. The germline V gene has CDR1 SNHLY and CDR2 FYNNEI. The DNA for the CDR3 is TGTGCCAGCAGTGACCCAGACTCTGGGGCCAACGTCCTGACTTTC. This encodes CASSDPDSGANVLTF.

Turning to this clonotype: A read error may explain this, as a much larger clone is one base away. The chain employs TRBV7-2 and TRBJ1-5, with 7 bases fitting TRBD1. CDR3 length equals 17 residues. CDR1 is SGHTA, CDR2 FQGNSA, per germline. V was clipped by 1 base and J by 4 bases; unmatched bases: 10. The chain's CDR3 is CASSLETGWGANQPQHF. CDR3 bases: TGTGCCAGCAGCTTAGAGACAGGGTGGGGTGCGAATCAGCCCCAGCATTTT.

The V gene is TRBV7-9, the J gene TRBJ1-2, with 7 bases aligning to TRBD1. Germline V gives CDR1 SEHNR, CDR2 FQNEAQ (reference sequence). CDR3 length equals 18 residues. V shed 4 bases and J 1 base; nucleotides not matched to a gene: 15. As DNA, the CDR3 is TGTGCCAGCAGCTCCGACAGGGCCTCTGGGTGGGGTAACTATGGCTACACCTTC. Translating it yields CASSSDRASGWGNYGYTF.

The chain carries TRBV9 and TRBJ2-3, with TRBD2 identical over 8 bases. Germline V gives CDR1 SGDLS, CDR2 YYNGEE. The V segment lost 10 bases and the J segment 3 bases; nucleotides outside the gene matches: 13. The CDR3 is 15 amino acids. CDR3 nucleotide sequence: TGTGCCTCCATGGAGGGAGCGGGGGAGACAGATACGCAGTATTTT. Its protein product is CASMEGAGETDTQYF.

This rearrangement joins TRBV7-9 to TRBJ2-3; 8 bases line up with TRBD1. Per germline, CDR1 SEHNR and CDR2 FQNEAQ (reference sequence). The CDR3 contains 14 residues. The trim removed 4 bases at V and 7 bases at J, leaving 7 bases unmatched. Here the CDR3 reads CASSSSRTGNTQYF. The CDR3 coding sequence is TGTGCCAGCAGCTCATCGCGGACAGGGAATACGCAGTATTTT. Complete variable domain (other parts from reference TRBV7-9 and TRBJ2-3): DTGVSQNPRHKITKRGQNVTFRCDPISEHNRLYWYRQTLGQGPEFLTYFQNEAQLEKSRLLSDRFSAERPKGSFSTLEIQRTEQGDSAMYLCASSSSRTGNTQYFGPGTRLTVL.

This clonotype was observed many times. V and J are TRBV7-2 and TRBJ1-5; D is perhaps TRBD1 (6 bases). Between the trimmed V and J ends, which lost 3 bases and 3 bases, there was a span of 12 bases. In germline, CDR1 is SGHTA, CDR2 FQGNSA. This CDR3 is 15 amino acids long. CDR3 bases: TGTGCCAGCAGCTTTACAGGGCGGTACAATCAGCCCCAGCATTTT. This gives the protein CASSFTGRYNQPQHF.

This clonotype has ten or more counts. V is TRBV7-4 and J is TRBJ2-7; TRBD1 agrees at 11 bases. Per the germline V gene, CDR1 is SGHVT and CDR2 is SQSDAQ. This CDR3 contains 14 residues. After removal of 5 bases from V and 1 base from J, the junction contained 1 base not matched to a gene. The CDR3 here is CASSRDRGSYEQYV. The CDR3, as DNA: TGTGCCAGCAGCCGGGACAGGGGGTCCTACGAGCAGTACGTC.

The chain joins TRBV12-3 or TRBV12-4 to TRBJ2-5; D not certain. Deletions cut 4 bases from V and 7 bases from J, with 16 bases between. The CDR3 length is 14 residues. CDR3 region: CASSSATHRVTQYF. The CDR3 bases are TGTGCCAGCAGTTCGGCTACCCACCGGGTGACCCAGTACTTC.